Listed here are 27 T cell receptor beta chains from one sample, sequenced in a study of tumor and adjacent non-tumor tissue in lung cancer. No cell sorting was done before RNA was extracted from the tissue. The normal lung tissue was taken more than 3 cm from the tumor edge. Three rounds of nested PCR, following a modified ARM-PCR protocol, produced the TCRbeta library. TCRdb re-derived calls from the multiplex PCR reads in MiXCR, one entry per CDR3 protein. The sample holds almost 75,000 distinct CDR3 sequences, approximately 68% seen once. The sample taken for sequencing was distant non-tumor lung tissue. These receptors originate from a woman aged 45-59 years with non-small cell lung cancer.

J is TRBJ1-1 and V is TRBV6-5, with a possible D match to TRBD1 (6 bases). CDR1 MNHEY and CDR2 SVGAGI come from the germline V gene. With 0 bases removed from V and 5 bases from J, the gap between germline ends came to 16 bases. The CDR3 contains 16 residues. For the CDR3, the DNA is TGTGCCAGCAGTTACTCGATTTTTAGGGGGGAGACTGAAGCTTTCTTT. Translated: CASSYSIFRGETEAFF.

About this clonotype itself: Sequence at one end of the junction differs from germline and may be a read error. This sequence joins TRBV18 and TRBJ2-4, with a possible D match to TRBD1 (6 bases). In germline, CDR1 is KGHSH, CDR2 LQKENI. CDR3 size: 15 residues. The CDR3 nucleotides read TGTGCCAACTCACCGACTATCGGACAGAAAAACATTCAGTACTTC. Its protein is CANSPTIGQKNIQYF.

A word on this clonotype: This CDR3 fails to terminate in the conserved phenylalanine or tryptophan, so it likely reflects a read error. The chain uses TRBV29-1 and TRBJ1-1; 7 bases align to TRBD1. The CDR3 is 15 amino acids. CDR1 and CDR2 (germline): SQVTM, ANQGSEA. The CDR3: CSVARTGVGYTEAFY. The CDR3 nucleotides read TGCAGCGTTGCGCGAACAGGGGTTGGCTACACAGAAGCTTTCTAT.

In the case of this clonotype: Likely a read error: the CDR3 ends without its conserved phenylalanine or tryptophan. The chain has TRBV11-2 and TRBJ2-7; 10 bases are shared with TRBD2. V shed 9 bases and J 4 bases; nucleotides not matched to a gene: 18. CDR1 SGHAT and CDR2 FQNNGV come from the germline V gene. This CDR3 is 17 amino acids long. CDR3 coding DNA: TGTGCCAGTAGCCGATCTAGCGGGAGTATCCTAGGTTACGAGCAGTACCTC. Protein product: CASSRSSGSILGYEQYL.

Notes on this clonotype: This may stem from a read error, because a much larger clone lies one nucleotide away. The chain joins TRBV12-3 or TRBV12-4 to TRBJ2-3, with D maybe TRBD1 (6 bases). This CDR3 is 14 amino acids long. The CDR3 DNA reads TGTGCCAGCAGTTCCCAGGGGTTCACATATACGCAGTATTTT. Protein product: CASSSQGFTYTQYF.

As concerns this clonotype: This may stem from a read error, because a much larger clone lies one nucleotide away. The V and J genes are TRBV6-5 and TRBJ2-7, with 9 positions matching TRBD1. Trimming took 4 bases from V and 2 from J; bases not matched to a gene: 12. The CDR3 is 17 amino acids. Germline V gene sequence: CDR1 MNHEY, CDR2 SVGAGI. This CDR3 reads CASSSGFSGTGTYEQYF. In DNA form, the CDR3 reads TGTGCCAGCAGTTCCGGCTTTTCCGGGACAGGGACCTACGAGCAGTACTTC.

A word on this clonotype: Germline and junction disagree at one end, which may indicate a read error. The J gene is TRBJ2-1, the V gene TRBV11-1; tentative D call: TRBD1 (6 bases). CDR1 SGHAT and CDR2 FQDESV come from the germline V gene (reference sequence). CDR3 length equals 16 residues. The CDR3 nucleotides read TGTGCCTGCAGCCTACGCCAGGGGAACTCCTACAATGAGCAGTTCTTC. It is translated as CACSLRQGNSYNEQFF.

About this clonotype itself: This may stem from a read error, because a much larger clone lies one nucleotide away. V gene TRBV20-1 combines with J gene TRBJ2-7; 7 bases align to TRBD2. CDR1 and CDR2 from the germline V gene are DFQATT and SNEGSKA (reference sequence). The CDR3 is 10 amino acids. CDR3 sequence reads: CSAWDYVQYF. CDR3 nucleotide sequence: TGCAGTGCCTGGGACTACGTGCAGTACTTC.

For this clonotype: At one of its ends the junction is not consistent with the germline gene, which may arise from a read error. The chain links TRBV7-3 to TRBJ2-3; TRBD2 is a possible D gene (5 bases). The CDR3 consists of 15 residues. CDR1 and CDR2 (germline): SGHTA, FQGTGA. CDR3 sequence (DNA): TGTGCCAACAGCCCCCAAGGGAGTTTCACAGATACGCAGTATTTT. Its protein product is CANSPQGSFTDTQYF.

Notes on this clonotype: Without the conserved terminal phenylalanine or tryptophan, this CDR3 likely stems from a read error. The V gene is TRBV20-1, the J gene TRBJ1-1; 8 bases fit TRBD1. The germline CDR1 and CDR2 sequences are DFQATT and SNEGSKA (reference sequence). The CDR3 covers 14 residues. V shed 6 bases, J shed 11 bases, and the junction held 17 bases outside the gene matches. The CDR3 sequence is CSALSGTGRRNAFS. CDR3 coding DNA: TGCAGTGCCTTGTCCGGGACAGGTCGTAGGAATGCTTTCTCT.

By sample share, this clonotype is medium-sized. CDR3 sequence (DNA): TGTGCCAGCAGTTACCCGGGACAGATATACAATAGCAATCAGCCCCAGCATTTT. Protein: CASSYPGQIYNSNQPQHF. The genes are TRBV6-6 and TRBJ1-5; 7 bases map to TRBD1. CDR1 is MNHNY, CDR2 SVGAGI, per germline (reference sequence). The CDR3 covers 18 residues. With 2 bases clipped from V and 0 bases from J, the junction kept 10 bases outside the gene matches.

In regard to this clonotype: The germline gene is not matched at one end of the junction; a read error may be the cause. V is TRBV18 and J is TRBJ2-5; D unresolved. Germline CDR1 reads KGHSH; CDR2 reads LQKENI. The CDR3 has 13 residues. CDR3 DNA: TGTGCCTGCTCACCACTGGCCCAGGAGACCCAGTACTTC. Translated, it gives CACSPLAQETQYF.

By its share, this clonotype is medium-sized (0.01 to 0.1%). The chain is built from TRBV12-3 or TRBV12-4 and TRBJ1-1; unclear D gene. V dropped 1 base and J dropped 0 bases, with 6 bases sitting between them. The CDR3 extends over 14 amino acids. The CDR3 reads CASSLDQVNTEAFF. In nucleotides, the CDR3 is TGTGCCAGCAGTTTAGATCAAGTGAACACTGAAGCTTTCTTT.

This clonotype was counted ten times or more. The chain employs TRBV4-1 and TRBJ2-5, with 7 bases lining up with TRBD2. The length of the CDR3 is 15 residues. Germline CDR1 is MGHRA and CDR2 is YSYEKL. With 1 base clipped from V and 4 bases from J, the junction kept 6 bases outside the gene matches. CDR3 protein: CASSQGEGAGETQYF. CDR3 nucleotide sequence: TGCGCCAGCAGCCAAGGGGAGGGAGCGGGAGAGACCCAGTACTTC.

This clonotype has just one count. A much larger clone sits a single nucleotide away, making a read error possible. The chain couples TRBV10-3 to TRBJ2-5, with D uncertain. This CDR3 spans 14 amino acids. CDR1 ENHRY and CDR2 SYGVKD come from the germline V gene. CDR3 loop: CAISESRPQGTQYF. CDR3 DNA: TGTGCCATCAGTGAGTCACGGCCCCAAGGGACCCAGTACTTC.

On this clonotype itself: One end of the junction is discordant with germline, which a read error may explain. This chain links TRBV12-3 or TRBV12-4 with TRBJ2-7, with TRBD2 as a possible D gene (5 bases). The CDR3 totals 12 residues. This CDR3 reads CTSSKLGSEQYF. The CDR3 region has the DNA TGTACCAGCAGCAAACTAGGCTCCGAGCAGTACTTC.

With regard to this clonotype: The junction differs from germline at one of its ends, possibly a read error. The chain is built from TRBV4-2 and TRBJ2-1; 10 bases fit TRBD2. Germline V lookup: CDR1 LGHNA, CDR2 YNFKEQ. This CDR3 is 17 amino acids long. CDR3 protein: CACSQDSASGSLYEQSF. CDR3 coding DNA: TGTGCCTGCAGTCAAGATTCGGCTAGCGGGAGTTTGTATGAGCAGTCCTTC.

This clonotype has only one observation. The CDR3 DNA follows: TGTGCCAGCAGCTGGAGGACAGGGGCACGTGAGCAGTTCTTC. Protein sequence: CASSWRTGAREQFF. The chain has TRBV11-2 and TRBJ2-1; 9 bases are a match to TRBD1. The trim removed 4 bases at V and 9 bases at J, leaving 7 bases unmatched. Per germline, CDR1 SGHAT and CDR2 FQNNGV. There are 14 residues in the CDR3.

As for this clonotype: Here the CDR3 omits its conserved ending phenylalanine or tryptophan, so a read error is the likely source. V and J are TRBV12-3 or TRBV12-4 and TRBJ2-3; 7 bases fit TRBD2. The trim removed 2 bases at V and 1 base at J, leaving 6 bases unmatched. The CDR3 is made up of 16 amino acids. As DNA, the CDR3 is TGTGCCAGCAGTTTAATGCGCGGGGGTGGCACAGATACGCAGTATCTT. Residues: CASSLMRGGGTDTQYL.

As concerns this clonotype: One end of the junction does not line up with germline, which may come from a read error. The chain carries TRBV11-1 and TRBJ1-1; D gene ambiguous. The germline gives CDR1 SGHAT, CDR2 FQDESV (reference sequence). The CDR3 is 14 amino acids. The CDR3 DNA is TGTGCCAGCAGTTTGAAGGAGTCGAACACTGAACCTTTCTTT. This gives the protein CASSLKESNTEPFF.

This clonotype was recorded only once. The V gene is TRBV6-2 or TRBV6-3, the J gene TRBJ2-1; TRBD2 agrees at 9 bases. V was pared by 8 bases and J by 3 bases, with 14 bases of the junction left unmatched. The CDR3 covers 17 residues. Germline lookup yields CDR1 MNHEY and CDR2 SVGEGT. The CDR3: CASSSPYSGSGYNEQFF. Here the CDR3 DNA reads TGTGCCAGCTCATCCCCGTATAGCGGGAGCGGCTACAATGAGCAGTTCTTC.

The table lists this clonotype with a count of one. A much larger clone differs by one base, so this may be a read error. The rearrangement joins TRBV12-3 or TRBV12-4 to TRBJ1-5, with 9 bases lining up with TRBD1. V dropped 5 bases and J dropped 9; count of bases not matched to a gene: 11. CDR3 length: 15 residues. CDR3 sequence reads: CASSPRRTGERPQHF. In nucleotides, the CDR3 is TGTGCCAGCAGTCCCAGACGGACAGGGGAACGGCCCCAGCATTTT.

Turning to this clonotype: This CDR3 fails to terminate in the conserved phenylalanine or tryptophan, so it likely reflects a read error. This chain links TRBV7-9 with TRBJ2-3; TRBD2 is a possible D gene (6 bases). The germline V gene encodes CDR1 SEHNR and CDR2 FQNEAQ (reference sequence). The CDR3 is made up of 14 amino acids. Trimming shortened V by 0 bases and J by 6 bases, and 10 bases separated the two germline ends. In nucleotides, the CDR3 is TGTGCCAGCAGCTTAGCCTGGCGGGACGATACGCAGTATATT. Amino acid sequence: CASSLAWRDDTQYI.

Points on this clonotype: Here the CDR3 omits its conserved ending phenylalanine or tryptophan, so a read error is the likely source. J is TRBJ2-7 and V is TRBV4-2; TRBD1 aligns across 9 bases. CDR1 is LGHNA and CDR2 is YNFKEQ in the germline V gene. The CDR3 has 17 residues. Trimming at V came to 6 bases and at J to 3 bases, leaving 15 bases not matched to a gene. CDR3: CASRQQPGTGLYYEQYL. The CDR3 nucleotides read TGTGCCAGCAGACAACAGCCCGGGACAGGGTTATACTACGAGCAGTACCTC.

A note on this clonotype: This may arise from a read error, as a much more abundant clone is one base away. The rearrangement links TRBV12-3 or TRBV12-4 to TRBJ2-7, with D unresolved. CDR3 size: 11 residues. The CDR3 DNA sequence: TGTGCCAACAGTTCTAATAACGAGCAGTACTTC. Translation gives CANSSNNEQYF.

For the CDR3, the DNA is TGTGCCAGCAGCCTATCCCTGACAGGGAACTATGGCTACACCTTC. It encodes CASSLSLTGNYGYTF. This chain uses TRBV7-2 with TRBJ1-2; the match to TRBD1 covers 7 bases. J was trimmed by 2 bases and V by 5 bases; bases with no gene match: 8. The CDR3 loop spans 15 amino acids. Germline V gene data show CDR1 as SGHTA and CDR2 as FQGNSA.

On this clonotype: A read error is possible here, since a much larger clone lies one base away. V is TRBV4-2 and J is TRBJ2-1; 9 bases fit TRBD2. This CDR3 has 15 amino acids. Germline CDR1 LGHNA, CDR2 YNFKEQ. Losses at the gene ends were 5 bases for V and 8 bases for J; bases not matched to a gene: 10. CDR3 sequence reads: CASSDDGSSGDEQFF. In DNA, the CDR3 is TGTGCCAGCAGCGATGATGGGTCTAGCGGGGATGAGCAGTTCTTC.